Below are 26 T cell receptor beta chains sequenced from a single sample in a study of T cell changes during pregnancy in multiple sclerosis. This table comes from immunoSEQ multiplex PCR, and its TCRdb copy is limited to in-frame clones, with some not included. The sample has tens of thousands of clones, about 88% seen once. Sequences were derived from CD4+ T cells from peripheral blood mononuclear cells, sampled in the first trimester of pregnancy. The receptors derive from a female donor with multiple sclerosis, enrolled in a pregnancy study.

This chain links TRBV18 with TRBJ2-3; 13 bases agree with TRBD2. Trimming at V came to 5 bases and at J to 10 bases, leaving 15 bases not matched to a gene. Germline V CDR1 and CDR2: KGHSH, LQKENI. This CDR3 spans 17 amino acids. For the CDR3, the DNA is TGTGCCAGCTCATACGGGGCCGGGACTAGCGGGATTAAGGCGCAGTATTTT. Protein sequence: CASSYGAGTSGIKAQYF. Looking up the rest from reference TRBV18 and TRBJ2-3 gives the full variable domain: NAGVMQNPRHLVRRRGQEARLRCSPMKGHSHVYWYRQLPEEGLKFMVYLQKENIIDESGMPKERFSAEFPKEGPSILRIQQVVRGDSAAYFCASSYGAGTSGIKAQYFGPGTRLTVL.

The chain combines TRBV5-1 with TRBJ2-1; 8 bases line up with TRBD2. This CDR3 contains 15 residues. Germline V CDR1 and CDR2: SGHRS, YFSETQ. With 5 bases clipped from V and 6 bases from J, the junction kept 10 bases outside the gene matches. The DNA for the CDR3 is TGCGCCAGCAGTTCCAGCGGGAGACTGGGCAATGAGCAGTTCTTC. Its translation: CASSSSGRLGNEQFF.

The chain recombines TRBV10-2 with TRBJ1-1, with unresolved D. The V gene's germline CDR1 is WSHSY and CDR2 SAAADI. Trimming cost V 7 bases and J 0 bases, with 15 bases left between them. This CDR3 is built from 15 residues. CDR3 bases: TGCGCCAGCAAAGGAAGTACAGCCATGAACACTGAAGCTTTCTTT. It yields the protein CASKGSTAMNTEAFF.

The CDR3 here is CASSYRERNTIYF. The CDR3 region has the DNA TGTGCCAGCAGTTATAGGGAGAGAAACACCATATATTTT. J is TRBJ1-3 and V is TRBV6-5; D is ambiguous. Deletions cut 3 bases from V and 5 bases from J, with 8 bases between. Germline assignment: CDR1 MNHEY and CDR2 SVGAGI. This CDR3 has 13 amino acids.

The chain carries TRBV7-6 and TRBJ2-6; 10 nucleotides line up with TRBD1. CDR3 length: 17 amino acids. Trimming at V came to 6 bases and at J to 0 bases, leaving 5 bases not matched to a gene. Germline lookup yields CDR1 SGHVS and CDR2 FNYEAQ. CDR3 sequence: CASSRTGGHSGANVLTF. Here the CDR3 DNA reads TGTGCCAGCAGTAGGACAGGGGGGCACTCTGGGGCCAACGTCCTGACTTTC.

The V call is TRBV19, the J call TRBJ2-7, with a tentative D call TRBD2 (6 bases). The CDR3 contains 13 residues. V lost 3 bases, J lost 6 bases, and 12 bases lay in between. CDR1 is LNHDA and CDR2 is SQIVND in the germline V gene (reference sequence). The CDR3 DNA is TGTGCCAGTAGTATTGGTCGGGGACTCGAGCAGTACTTC. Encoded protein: CASSIGRGLEQYF.

The CDR3 sequence: CASKSTENSPLHF. The CDR3 DNA sequence: TGTGCCAGCAAGAGCACGGAGAATTCACCCCTCCACTTT. The chain joins TRBV9 to TRBJ1-6, with unresolved D. This CDR3 region has 13 residues. Germline V gene sequence: CDR1 SGDLS, CDR2 YYNGEE. V lost 6 bases and J lost 7, with 11 bases in between.

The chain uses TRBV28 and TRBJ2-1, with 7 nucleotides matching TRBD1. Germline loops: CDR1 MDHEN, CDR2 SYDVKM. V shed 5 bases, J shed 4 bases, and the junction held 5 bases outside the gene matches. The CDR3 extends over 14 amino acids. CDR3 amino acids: CASSLPTGYNEQFF. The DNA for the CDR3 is TGTGCCAGCAGTCTGCCGACAGGGTACAATGAGCAGTTCTTC.

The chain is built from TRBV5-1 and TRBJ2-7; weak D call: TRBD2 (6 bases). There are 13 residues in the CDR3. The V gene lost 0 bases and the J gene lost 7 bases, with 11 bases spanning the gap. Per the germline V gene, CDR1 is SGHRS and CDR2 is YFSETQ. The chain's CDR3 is CASSLGLSGEQYF. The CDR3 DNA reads TGCGCCAGCAGCTTGGGGCTCAGCGGGGAGCAGTACTTC.

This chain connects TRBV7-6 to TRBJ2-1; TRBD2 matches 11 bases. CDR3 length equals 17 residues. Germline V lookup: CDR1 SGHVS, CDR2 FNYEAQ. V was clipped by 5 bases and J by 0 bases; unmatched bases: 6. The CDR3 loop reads CASSLTSGSYSYNEQFF. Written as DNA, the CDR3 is TGTGCCAGCAGCCTAACTAGCGGGAGCTACTCCTACAATGAGCAGTTCTTC.

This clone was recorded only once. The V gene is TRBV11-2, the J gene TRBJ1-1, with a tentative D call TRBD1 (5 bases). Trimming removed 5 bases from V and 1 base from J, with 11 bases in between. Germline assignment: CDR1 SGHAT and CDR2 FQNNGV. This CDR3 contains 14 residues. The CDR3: CASSTRTPNTEAFF. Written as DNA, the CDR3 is TGTGCCAGCAGCACCAGGACACCGAACACTGAAGCTTTCTTT.

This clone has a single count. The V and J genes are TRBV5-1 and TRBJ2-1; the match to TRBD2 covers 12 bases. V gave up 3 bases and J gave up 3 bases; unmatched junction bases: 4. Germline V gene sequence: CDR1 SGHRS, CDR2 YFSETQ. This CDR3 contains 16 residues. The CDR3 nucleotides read TGCGCCAGCAGCTCTGCGACTAGCGGGAGCTACAATGAGCAGTTCTTC. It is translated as CASSSATSGSYNEQFF.

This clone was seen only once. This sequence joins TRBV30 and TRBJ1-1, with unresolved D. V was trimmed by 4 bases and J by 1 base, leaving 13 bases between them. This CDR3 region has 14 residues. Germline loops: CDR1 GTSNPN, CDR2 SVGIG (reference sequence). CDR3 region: CAWNPLLRNTEAFF. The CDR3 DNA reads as TGTGCCTGGAATCCCCTTCTGAGGAACACTGAAGCTTTCTTT.

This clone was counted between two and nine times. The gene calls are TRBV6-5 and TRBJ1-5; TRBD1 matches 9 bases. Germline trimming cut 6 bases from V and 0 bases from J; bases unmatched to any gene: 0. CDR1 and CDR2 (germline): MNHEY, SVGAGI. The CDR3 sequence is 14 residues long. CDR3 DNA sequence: TGTGCCAGCAGGACAGGGGGTAGCAATCAGCCCCAGCATTTT. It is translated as CASRTGGSNQPQHF.

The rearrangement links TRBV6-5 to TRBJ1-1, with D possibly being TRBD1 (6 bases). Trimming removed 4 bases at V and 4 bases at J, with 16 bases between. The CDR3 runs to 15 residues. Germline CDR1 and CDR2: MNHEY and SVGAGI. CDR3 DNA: TGTGCCAGCAGTTTACAGGGATCCGGTGTCACTGAAGCTTTCTTT. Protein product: CASSLQGSGVTEAFF.

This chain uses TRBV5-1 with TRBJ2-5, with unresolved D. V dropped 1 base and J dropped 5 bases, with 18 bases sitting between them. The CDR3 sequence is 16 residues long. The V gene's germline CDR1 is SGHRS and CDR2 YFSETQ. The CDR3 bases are TGCGCCAGCAGCTTGAGTCCGACGCTTGAAGCGGAGACCCAGTACTTC. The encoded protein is CASSLSPTLEAETQYF.

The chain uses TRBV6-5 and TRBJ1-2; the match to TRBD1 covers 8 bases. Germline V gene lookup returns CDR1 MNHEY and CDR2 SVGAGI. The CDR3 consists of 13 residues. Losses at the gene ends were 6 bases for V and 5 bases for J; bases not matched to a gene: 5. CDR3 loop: CASRPTGGYGYTF. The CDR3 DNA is TGTGCCAGCAGGCCAACAGGGGGGTATGGCTACACCTTC.

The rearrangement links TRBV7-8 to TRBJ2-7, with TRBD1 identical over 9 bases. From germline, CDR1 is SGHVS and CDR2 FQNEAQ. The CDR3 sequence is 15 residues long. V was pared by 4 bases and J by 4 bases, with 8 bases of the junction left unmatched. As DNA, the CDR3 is TGTGCCAGCAGCTCGAGGGGGACAGGGCTTTACGAGCAGTACTTC. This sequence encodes CASSSRGTGLYEQYF.

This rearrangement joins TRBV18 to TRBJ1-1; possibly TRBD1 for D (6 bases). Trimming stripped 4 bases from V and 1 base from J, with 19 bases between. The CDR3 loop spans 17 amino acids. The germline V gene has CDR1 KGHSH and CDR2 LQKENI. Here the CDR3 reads CASSLTLQGMKNTEAFF. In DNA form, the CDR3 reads TGTGCCAGCTCACTAACCCTACAGGGAATGAAGAACACTGAAGCTTTCTTT.

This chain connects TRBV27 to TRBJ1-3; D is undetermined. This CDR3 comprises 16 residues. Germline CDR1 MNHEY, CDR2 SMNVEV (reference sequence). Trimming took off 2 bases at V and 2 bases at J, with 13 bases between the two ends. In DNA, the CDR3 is TGTGCCAGCAGTTTAGAGGGCAATTACCCTGGAAACACCATATATTTT. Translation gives CASSLEGNYPGNTIYF.

The CDR3 sequence: CASSQEPTSDTQYF. CDR3 nucleotide sequence: TGTGCCAGCAGCCAAGAACCGACTAGTGATACGCAGTATTTT. The genes are TRBV4-2 and TRBJ2-3; D is possibly TRBD2 (6 bases). Germline V CDR1 and CDR2: LGHNA, YNFKEQ. Deletions cut 0 bases from V and 6 bases from J, with 10 bases between. CDR3 length: 14 residues.

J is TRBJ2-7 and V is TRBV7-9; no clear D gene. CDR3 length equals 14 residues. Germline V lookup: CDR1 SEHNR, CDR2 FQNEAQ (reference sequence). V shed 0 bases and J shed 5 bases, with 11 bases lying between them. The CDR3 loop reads CASSLAQSYDEQYF. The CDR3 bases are TGTGCCAGCAGCTTAGCACAGAGTTATGACGAGCAGTACTTC. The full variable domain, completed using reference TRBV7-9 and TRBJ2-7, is DTGVSQNPRHKITKRGQNVTFRCDPISEHNRLYWYRQTLGQGPEFLTYFQNEAQLEKSRLLSDRFSAERPKGSFSTLEIQRTEQGDSAMYLCASSLAQSYDEQYFGPGTRLTVT.

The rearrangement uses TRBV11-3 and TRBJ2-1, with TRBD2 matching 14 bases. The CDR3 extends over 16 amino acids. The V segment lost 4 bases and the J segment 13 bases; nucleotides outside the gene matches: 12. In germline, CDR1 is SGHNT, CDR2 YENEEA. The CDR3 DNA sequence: TGTGCCAGCAGCTCCCGACTAGCGGGAGGGCCTATGGAACAGTTCTTC. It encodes CASSSRLAGGPMEQFF.

In DNA, the CDR3 is TGTGCCAGCAGCCAGATGGGACAGAGGAACACTGAAGCTTTCTTT. Translation: CASSQMGQRNTEAFF. The chain is built from TRBV4-2 and TRBJ1-1; 7 bases agree with TRBD1. The CDR3 runs to 15 residues. Germline V gene sequence: CDR1 LGHNA, CDR2 YNFKEQ. Trimming removed 3 bases from V and 1 base from J; junction bases left unmatched: 5.

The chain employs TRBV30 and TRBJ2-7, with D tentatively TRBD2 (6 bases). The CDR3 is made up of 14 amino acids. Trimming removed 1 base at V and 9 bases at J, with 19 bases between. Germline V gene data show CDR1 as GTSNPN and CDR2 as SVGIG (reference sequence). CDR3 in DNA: TGTGCCTGGAGTGCAAGGAGGGTAGGCAATCGGCAGTACTTC. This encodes CAWSARRVGNRQYF.

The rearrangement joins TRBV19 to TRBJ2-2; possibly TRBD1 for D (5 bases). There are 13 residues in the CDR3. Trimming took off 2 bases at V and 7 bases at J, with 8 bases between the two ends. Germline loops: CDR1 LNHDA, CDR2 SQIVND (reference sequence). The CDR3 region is CASSIPGIGELFF. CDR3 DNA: TGTGCCAGTAGTATACCAGGGATCGGGGAGCTGTTTTTT.